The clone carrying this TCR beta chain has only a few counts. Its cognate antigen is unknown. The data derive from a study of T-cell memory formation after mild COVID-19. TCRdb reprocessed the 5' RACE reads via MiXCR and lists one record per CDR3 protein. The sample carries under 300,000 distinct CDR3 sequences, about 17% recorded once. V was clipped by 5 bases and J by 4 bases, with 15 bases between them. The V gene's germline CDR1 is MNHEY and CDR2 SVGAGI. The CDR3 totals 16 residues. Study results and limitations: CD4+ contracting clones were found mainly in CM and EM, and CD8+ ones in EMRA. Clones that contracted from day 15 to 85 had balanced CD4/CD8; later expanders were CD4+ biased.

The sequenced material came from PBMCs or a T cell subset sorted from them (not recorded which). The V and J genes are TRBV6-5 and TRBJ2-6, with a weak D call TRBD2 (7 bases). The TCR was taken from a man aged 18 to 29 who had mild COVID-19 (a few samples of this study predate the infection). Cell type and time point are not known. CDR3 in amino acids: CASSPLAGAGANVLTF. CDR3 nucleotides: TGTGCCAGCAGTCCCCTCGCGGGGGCAGGGGCCAACGTCCTGACTTTC.